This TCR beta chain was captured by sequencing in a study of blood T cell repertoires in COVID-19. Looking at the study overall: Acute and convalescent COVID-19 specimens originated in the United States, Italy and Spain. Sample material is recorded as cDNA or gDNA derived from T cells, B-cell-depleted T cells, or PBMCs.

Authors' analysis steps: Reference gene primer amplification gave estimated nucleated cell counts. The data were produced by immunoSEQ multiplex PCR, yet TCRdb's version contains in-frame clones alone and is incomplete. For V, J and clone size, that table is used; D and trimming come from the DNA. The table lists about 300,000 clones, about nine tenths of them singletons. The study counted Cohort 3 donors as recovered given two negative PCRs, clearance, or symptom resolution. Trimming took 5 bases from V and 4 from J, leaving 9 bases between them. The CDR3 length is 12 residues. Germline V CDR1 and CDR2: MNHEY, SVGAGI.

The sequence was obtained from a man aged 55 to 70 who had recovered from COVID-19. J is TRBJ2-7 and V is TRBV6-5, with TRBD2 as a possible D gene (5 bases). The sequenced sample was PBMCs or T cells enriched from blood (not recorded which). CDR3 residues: CASSPGMYEQYF. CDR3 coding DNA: TGTGCCAGCAGTCCCGGGATGTACGAGCAGTACTTC.